One sample yielded the 17 T cell receptor beta chains listed below, sequenced in a study of T cell repertoires in cytomegalovirus infection. A single record per CDR3 protein comes from TCRdb applying MiXCR to the reads. The top ten hold 15% to 20% of the sample, which has approximately 730,000 distinct CDR3 sequences, roughly 33% seen once. These receptors' antigens are unknown. Here the sequenced sample was cultured PBMCs, taken from culture after CMV antigen stimulation. The source of these receptors is a human donor in good health (CMV status not recorded). Some clones in this sample may be carry-over from other donors' samples.

A note on this clonotype: This may come from a read error, since a much larger clone is one base off. The V gene is TRBV7-2, the J gene TRBJ1-6; D not resolved. The CDR3 is made up of 17 amino acids. V lost 8 bases and J 3 bases, leaving 20 bases between the germline ends. Germline assignment: CDR1 SGHTA and CDR2 FQGNSA. For the CDR3, the DNA is TGTGCCAGCGGCTCTACCGCTGACACGGACTATAATTCACCCCTCCACTTT. Amino acid sequence: CASGSTADTDYNSPLHF.

This clonotype was detected ten times or more. The chain uses TRBV7-2 and TRBJ2-3; perhaps TRBD2 as D (6 bases). The CDR3 covers 17 residues. The germline V gene encodes CDR1 SGHTA and CDR2 FQGNSA. Trimming shortened V by 0 bases and J by 0 bases, and 13 bases separated the two germline ends. CDR3 nucleotides: TGTGCCAGCAGCTTAGCGTTTTTAGCGGTGAGCACAGATACGCAGTATTTT. This encodes CASSLAFLAVSTDTQYF.

The chain recombines TRBV12-3 or TRBV12-4 with TRBJ2-5, with D perhaps matching TRBD2 (5 bases). V was cut by 4 bases and J by 2 bases, with 14 bases left in between. The CDR3 is 15 amino acids. The CDR3 sequence is CASSWRARTQETQYF. CDR3 bases: TGTGCCAGCAGTTGGCGGGCTAGAACACAAGAGACCCAGTACTTC.

The chain has TRBV6-2 or TRBV6-3 and TRBJ2-7, with D perhaps matching TRBD1 (6 bases). Germline-derived CDR1 and CDR2 are MNHEY and SVGEGT. CDR3 length equals 14 residues. Deletions cut 8 bases from V and 2 bases from J, with 16 bases between. This CDR3 reads CASPRQVGTYEQYF. The CDR3 coding sequence is TGTGCCAGCCCCCGACAGGTTGGGACCTACGAGCAGTACTTC.

Many counts were recorded for this clonotype. The rearrangement links TRBV7-2 to TRBJ2-1; 8 bases match TRBD2. The V and J ends lost 5 bases and 0 bases, in that order; junction bases with no gene match: 9. CDR1 and CDR2 from the germline V gene are SGHTA and FQGNSA. This CDR3 is built from 17 residues. The CDR3 sequence: CASSPGGGVSSYNEQFF. The CDR3 DNA follows: TGTGCCAGCAGCCCCGGGGGGGGGGTCAGCTCCTACAATGAGCAGTTCTTC.

This clonotype was detected many times. The chain couples TRBV7-2 to TRBJ1-6; D is unresolved. Per germline, CDR1 SGHTA and CDR2 FQGNSA. CDR3 size: 15 residues. Trimming removed 5 bases from V and 9 bases from J, with 17 bases in between. CDR3: CASSPRTVRTSPLHF. The CDR3 nucleotides are TGTGCCAGCAGCCCTCGGACCGTCCGAACTTCACCCCTCCACTTT.

The sample holds many counts of this clonotype. The chain couples TRBV7-2 to TRBJ2-4; the D gene could be TRBD1 or TRBD2 (5 bases each). The CDR3 covers 13 residues. The V and J ends lost 3 bases and 8 bases respectively, with 11 bases between them. Per germline, CDR1 SGHTA and CDR2 FQGNSA. The CDR3 coding sequence is TGTGCCAGCAGCTTTGGGGACGGGGACATTCAGTACTTC. It yields the protein CASSFGDGDIQYF.

This clonotype was detected only a few times. This rearrangement joins TRBV19 to TRBJ2-2; D tentatively fits TRBD1 or TRBD2 (7 bases each). CDR3 length equals 15 residues. Looked up from germline, CDR1 is LNHDA and CDR2 is SQIVND (reference sequence). Trimming took off 8 bases at V and 6 bases at J, with 19 bases between the two ends. CDR3 in amino acids: CASYRTGLGPGELFF. The CDR3 region has the DNA TGTGCCAGTTACCGGACAGGACTAGGACCCGGGGAGCTGTTTTTT.

This clonotype was picked up a small number of times. This sequence joins TRBV6-2 or TRBV6-3 and TRBJ2-3; D may be TRBD1 (6 bases). V was pared by 1 base and J by 0 bases, with 14 bases between. In germline, CDR1 is MNHEY, CDR2 SVGEGT. This CDR3 has 17 amino acids. CDR3: CASSYFGQTTSTDTQYF. In nucleotides, the CDR3 is TGTGCCAGCAGTTACTTTGGACAGACAACTAGCACAGATACGCAGTATTTT.

This rearrangement joins TRBV2 to TRBJ2-5, with TRBD2 as a possible D gene (5 bases). The CDR3 contains 14 residues. Trimming left V 2 bases short and J 4 bases short, with 11 bases between. Germline CDR1 is SNHLY and CDR2 is FYNNEI. The chain's CDR3 is CASSEFWTGETQYF. The CDR3 DNA reads as TGTGCCAGCAGTGAATTTTGGACTGGAGAGACCCAGTACTTC.

The chain carries TRBV5-1 and TRBJ2-7; no firm D call. Germline loops: CDR1 SGHRS, CDR2 YFSETQ. The V and J ends lost 0 bases and 0 bases respectively, with 7 bases between them. The CDR3 length is 14 residues. CDR3 in amino acids: CASSLEQPSYEQYF. The CDR3 bases are TGCGCCAGCAGCTTGGAGCAGCCCTCCTACGAGCAGTACTTC.

As concerns this clonotype: Relative to the germline gene, one junction end is altered; a read error may explain this. The J gene is TRBJ2-7, the V gene TRBV6-5; a possible D gene is TRBD1 (7 bases). The CDR3 loop spans 15 amino acids. The germline V gene has CDR1 MNHEY and CDR2 SVGAGI. The CDR3 protein is CASSYSRGASSEQYF. As DNA, the CDR3 is TGTGCCAGCAGTTATAGCAGGGGGGCTTCCTCCGAGCAGTACTTC.

The CDR3 here is CASSLYGLSAEAFF. The CDR3 DNA reads TGTGCCAGCAGTTTATATGGGCTTAGCGCTGAAGCTTTCTTT. The chain carries TRBV27 and TRBJ1-1; D call uncertain. The CDR3 runs to 14 residues. V lost 1 base to trimming and J lost 6 bases, with 12 bases between them. Germline V CDR1 and CDR2: MNHEY, SMNVEV (reference sequence).

There are a few counts of this clonotype. V gene TRBV10-3 combines with J gene TRBJ1-3; D gene ambiguous. Germline V gene lookup returns CDR1 ENHRY and CDR2 SYGVKD. The CDR3 is 14 residues long. Between the trimmed V and J ends, which lost 10 bases and 0 bases, there was a span of 13 bases. The CDR3 spells CATISDTSGNTIYF. The CDR3 DNA follows: TGTGCCACCATAAGCGATACCTCTGGAAACACCATATATTTT.

This clonotype was seen a handful of times. The CDR3 DNA follows: TGTGCCAGCAGTCCCCCGGGGGTCACTGAAGCTTTCTTT. Encoded protein: CASSPPGVTEAFF. The J gene is TRBJ1-1, the V gene TRBV28, with a tentative D call TRBD1 (5 bases). CDR1 MDHEN and CDR2 SYDVKM come from the germline V gene. V was clipped by 5 bases and J by 4 bases, with 11 bases between them. The CDR3 runs 13 residues.

The gene calls are TRBV15 and TRBJ2-5; 11 bases agree with TRBD2. This CDR3 comprises 18 residues. Germline V lookup: CDR1 LNHNV, CDR2 YYDKDF (reference sequence). The trim removed 0 bases at V and 2 bases at J, leaving 8 bases unmatched. CDR3 region: CATSREGGLAVLQETQYF. In DNA form, the CDR3 reads TGTGCCACCAGCAGAGAGGGGGGACTAGCGGTCCTACAAGAGACCCAGTACTTC.

Comment on this clonotype: One end of the junction is discordant with germline, which a read error may explain. The genes are TRBV6-6 and TRBJ1-5, with 8 bases identical to TRBD1. Germline CDR1 and CDR2: MNHNY and SVGAGI (reference sequence). This CDR3 comprises 12 residues. The CDR3 DNA is TGTACCAGCCACAGGGGGAATCAGCCCCAGCATTTT. This encodes CTSHRGNQPQHF.